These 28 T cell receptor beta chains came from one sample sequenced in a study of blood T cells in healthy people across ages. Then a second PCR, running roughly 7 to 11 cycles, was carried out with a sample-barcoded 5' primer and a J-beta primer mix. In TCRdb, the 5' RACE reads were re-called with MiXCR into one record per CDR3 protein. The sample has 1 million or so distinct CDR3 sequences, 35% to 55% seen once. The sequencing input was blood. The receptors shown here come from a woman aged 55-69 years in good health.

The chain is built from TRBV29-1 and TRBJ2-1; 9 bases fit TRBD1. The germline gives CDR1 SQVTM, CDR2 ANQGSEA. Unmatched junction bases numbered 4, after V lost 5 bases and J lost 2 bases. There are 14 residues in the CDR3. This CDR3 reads CSVLDRGTYNEQFF. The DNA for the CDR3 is TGCAGCGTTTTGGACAGGGGTACCTACAATGAGCAGTTCTTC.

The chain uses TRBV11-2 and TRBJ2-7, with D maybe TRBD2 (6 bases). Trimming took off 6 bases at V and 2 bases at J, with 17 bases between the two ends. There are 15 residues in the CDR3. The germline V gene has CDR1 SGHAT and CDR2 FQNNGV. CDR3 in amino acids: CASSRYRDSTYEQYF. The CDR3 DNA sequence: TGTGCCAGCAGTCGCTACCGGGACTCTACCTACGAGCAGTACTTC.

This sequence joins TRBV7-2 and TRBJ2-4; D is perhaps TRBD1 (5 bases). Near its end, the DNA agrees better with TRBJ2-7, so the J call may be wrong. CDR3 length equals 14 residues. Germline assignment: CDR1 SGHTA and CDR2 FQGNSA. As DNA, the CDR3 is TGTGCCAGCAGCTTTAAAATGGGGCCCTACGAGCAGTACTTC. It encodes CASSFKMGPYEQYF.

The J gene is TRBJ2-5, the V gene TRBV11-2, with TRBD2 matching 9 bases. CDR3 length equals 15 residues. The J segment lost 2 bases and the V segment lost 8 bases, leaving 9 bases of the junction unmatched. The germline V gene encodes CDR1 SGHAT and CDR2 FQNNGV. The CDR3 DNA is TGTGCCAGCGGGAAAAAGGCGGGAGGGCAAGAGACCCAGTACTTC. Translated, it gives CASGKKAGGQETQYF.

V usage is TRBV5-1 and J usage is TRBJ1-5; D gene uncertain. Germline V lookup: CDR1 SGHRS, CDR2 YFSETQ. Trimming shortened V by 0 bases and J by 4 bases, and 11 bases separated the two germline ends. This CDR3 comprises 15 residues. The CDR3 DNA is TGCGCCAGCAGCTTGGCCACCGGGCCAAATCAGCCCCAGCATTTT. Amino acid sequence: CASSLATGPNQPQHF.

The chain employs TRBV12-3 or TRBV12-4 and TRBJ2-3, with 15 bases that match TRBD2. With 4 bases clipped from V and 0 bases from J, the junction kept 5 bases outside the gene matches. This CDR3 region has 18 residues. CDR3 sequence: CASSSGLAGGRSTDTQYF. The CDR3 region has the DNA TGTGCCAGCAGTTCCGGACTAGCGGGAGGGCGGAGCACAGATACGCAGTATTTT.

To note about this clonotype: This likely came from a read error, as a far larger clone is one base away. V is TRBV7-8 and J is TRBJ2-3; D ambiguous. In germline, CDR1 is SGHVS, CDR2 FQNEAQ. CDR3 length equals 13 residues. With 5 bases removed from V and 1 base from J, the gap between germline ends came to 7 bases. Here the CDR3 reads CASSIGGTDTQYF. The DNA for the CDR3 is TGTGCCAGCAGCATAGGAGGCACAGATACGCAGTATTTT.

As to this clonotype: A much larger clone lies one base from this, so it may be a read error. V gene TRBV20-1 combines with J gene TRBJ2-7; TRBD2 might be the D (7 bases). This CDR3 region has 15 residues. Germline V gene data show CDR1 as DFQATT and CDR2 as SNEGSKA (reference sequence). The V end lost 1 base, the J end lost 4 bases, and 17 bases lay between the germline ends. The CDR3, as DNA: TGCAGTGCTAGAGTCCAGGCGGGGGCTTATTACGAGCAGTACTTC. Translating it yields CSARVQAGAYYEQYF.

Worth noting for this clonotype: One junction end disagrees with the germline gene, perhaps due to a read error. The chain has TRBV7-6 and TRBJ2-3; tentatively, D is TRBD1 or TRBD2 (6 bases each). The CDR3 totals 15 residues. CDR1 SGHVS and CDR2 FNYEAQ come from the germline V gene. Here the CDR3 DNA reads TGTGCCAGCAGCTTAGGACACGGGGGCACAGATACGCCGTATTTT. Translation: CASSLGHGGTDTPYF.

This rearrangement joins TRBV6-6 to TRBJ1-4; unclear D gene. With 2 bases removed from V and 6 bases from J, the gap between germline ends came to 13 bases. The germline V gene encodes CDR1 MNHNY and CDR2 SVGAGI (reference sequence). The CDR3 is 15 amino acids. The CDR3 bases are TGTGCCAGCAGTTACCCAGCTGGAGGTGATGAAAAACTGTTTTTT. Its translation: CASSYPAGGDEKLFF.

This CDR3 reads CASSPRGARYEQYF. CDR3 nucleotides: TGTGCCAGCAGCCCTAGGGGGGCCAGATACGAGCAGTACTTC. The J gene is TRBJ2-5, the V gene TRBV7-8, with D perhaps matching TRBD1 or TRBD2 (6 bases each). The DNA matches TRBJ2-7 better at its end, which makes the J call doubtful. This CDR3 is built from 14 residues. From germline, CDR1 is SGHVS and CDR2 FQNEAQ.

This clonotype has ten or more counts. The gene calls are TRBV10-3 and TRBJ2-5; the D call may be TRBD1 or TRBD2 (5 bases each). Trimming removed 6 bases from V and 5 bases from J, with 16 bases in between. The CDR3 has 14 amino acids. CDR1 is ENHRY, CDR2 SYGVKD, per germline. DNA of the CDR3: TGTGCCATCAGAGGGTTGGGGACCGGGGAGACCCAGTACTTC. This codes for CAIRGLGTGETQYF.

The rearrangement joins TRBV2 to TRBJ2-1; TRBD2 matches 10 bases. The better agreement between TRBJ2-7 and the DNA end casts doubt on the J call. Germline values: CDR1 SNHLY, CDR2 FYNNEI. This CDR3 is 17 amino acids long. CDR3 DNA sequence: TGTGCCATCTTGAGCGGGAGGGCCGAGGGATCCTACAATGAGCAGTACTTC. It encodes CAILSGRAEGSYNEQYF.

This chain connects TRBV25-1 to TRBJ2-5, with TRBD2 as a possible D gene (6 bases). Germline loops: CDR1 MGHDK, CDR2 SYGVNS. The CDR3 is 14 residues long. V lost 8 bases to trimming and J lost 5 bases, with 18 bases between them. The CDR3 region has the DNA TGTGCCAGCCCGTGGGCGGGGATGATGGAGACCCAGTACTTC. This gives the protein CASPWAGMMETQYF.

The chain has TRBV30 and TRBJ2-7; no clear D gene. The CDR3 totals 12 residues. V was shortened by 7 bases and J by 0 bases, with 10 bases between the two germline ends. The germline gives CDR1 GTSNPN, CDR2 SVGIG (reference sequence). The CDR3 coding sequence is TGTGCCTTTACATTCACCTCCTACGAGCAGTACTTC. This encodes CAFTFTSYEQYF.

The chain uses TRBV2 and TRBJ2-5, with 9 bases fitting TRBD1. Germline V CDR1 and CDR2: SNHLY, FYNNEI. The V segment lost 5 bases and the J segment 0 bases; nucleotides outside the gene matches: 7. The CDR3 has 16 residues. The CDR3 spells CASSQEQGANQETQYF. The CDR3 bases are TGTGCCAGCAGTCAGGAACAGGGGGCCAACCAAGAGACCCAGTACTTC.

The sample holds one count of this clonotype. The CDR3: CASSTTGGRSSNQPQHF. For the CDR3, the DNA is TGTGCCAGCAGTACAACGGGGGGGCGCAGTAGCAATCAGCCCCAGCATTTT. The V and J genes are TRBV2 and TRBJ1-5, with D maybe TRBD1 (6 bases). The germline V gene encodes CDR1 SNHLY and CDR2 FYNNEI. V gave up 5 bases and J gave up 0 bases, with 17 bases separating them. The CDR3 consists of 17 residues. The full variable domain, its missing parts supplied by reference TRBV2 and TRBJ1-5, is EPEVTQTPSHQVTQMGQEVILRCVPISNHLYFYWYRQILGQKVEFLVSFYNNEISEKSEIFDDQFSVERPDGSNFTLKIRSTKLEDSAMYFCASSTTGGRSSNQPQHFGDGTRLSIL.

The DNA for the CDR3 is TGTGCCAGCAGTGTCCCGGGGGACCTAGCCAAAAACATTCAGTACTTC. It translates to CASSVPGDLAKNIQYF. The rearrangement joins TRBV2 to TRBJ2-4, with a tentative D call TRBD2 (6 bases). CDR1 and CDR2 from the germline V gene are SNHLY and FYNNEI. Trimming took off 4 bases at V and 0 bases at J, with 13 bases between the two ends. The CDR3 consists of 16 residues.

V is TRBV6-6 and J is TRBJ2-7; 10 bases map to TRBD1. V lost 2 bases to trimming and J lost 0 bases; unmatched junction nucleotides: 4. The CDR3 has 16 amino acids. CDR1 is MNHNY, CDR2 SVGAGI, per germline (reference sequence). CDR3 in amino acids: CASSYTDRGGSYEQYF. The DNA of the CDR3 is TGTGCCAGCAGTTACACGGACAGGGGGGGCTCCTACGAGCAGTACTTC.

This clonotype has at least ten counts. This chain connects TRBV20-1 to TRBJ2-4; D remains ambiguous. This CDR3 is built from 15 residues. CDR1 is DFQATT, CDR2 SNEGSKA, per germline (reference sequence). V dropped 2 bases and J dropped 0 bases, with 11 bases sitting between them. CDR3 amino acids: CSARSADLAKNIQYF. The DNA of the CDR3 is TGCAGTGCTAGATCGGCGGACCTAGCCAAAAACATTCAGTACTTC.

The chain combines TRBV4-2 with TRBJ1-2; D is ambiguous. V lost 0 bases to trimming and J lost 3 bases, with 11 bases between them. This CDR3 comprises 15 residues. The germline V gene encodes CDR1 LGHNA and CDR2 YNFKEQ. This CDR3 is CASSQELGQHYGYTF. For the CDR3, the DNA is TGTGCCAGCAGCCAAGAGTTAGGTCAGCACTATGGCTACACCTTC.

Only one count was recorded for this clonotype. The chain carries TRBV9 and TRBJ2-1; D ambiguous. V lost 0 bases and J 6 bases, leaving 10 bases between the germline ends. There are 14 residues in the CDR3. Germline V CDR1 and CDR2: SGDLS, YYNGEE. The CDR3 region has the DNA TGTGCCAGCAGCGTAGGTCGGGTCCCCAATGAGCAGTTCTTC. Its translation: CASSVGRVPNEQFF.

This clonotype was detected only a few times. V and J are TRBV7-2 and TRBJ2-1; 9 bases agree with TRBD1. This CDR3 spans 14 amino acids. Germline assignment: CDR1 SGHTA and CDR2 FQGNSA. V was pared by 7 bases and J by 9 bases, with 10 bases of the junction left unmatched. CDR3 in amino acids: CASNRDRVSTEQFF. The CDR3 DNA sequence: TGTGCCAGCAACCGGGACAGGGTCTCCACTGAGCAGTTCTTC.

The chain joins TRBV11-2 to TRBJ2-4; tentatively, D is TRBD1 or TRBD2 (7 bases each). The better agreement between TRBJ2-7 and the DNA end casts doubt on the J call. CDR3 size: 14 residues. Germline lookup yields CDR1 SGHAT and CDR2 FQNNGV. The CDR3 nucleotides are TGTGCCAGCAGCTTAACACAGGGGAGGGACGAGCAGTACTTC. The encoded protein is CASSLTQGRDEQYF.

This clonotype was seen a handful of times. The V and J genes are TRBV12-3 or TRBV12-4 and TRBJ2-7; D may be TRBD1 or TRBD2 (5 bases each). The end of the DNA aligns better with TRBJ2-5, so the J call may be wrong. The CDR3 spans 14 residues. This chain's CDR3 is CASSTGRGLATQYF. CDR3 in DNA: TGTGCCAGCAGCACCGGACGGGGCCTTGCGACCCAGTACTTC.

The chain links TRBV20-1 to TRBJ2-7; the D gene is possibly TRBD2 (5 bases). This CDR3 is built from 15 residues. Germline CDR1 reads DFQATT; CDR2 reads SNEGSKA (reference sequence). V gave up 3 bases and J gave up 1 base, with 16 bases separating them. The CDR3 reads CSASQPGKRSYEQYF. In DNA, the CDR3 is TGCAGTGCTAGTCAACCGGGCAAGCGGTCCTACGAGCAGTACTTC.

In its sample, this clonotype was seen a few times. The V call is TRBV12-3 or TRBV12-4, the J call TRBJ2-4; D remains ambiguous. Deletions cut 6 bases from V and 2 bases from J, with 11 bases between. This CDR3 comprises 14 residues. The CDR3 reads CASRPVGSKNIQYF. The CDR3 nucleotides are TGTGCCAGCAGGCCCGTGGGGTCCAAAAACATTCAGTACTTC.

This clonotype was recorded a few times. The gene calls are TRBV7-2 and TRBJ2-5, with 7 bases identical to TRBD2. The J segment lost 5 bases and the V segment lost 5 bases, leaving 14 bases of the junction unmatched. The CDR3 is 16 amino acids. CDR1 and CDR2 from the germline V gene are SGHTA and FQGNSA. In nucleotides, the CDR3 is TGTGCCAGCAGCCCTTTTCCGCGGGAGAGTCGGGAGACCCAGTACTTC. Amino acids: CASSPFPRESRETQYF. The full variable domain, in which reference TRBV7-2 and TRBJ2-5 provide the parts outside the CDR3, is GAGVSQSPSNKVTEKGKDVELRCDPISGHTALYWYRQSLGQGLEFLIYFQGNSAPDKSGLPSDRFSAERTGGSVSTLTIQRTQQEDSAVYLCASSPFPRESRETQYFGPGTRLLVL.